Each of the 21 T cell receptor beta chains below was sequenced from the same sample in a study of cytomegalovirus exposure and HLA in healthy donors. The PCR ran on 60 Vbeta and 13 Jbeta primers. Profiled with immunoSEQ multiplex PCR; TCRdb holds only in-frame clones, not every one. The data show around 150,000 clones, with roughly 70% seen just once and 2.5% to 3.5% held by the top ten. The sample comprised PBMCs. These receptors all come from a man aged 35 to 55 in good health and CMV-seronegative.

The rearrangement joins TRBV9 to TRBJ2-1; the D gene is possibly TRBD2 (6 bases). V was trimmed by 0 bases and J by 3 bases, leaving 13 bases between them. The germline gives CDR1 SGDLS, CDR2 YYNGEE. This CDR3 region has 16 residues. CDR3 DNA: TGTGCCAGCAGCGTAGAGCCGGGACTGGACTACAATGAGCAGTTCTTC. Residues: CASSVEPGLDYNEQFF.

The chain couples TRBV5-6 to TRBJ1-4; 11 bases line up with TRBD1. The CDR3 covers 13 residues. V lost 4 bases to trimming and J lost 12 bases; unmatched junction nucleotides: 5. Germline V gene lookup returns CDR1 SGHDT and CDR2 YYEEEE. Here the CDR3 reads CASSVGQGAELFF. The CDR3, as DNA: TGTGCCAGCAGCGTCGGACAGGGGGCTGAACTGTTTTTT.

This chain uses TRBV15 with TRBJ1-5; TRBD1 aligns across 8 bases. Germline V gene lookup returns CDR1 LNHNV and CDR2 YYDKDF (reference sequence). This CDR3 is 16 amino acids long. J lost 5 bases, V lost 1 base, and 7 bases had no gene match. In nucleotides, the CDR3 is TGTGCCACCAGCAGAGGGGGCAGGGGGCTACATCAGCCCCAGCATTTT. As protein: CATSRGGRGLHQPQHF.

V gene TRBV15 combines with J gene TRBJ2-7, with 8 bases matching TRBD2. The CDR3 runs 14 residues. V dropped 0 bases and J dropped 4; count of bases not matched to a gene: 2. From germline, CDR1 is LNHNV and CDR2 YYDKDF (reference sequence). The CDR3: CATSRDPGGYEQYF. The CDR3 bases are TGTGCCACCAGCAGAGATCCGGGGGGGTACGAGCAGTACTTC.

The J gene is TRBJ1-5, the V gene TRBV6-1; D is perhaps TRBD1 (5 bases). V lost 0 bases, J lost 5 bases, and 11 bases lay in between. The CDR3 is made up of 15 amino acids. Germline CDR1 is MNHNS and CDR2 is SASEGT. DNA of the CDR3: TGTGCCAGCAGTGAAGCGCCCCAGGGTCATCAGCCCCAGCATTTT. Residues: CASSEAPQGHQPQHF.

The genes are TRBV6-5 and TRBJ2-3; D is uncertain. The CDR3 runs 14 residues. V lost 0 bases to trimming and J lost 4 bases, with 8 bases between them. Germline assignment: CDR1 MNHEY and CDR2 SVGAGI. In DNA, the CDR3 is TGTGCCAGCAGTTACTCGGCTCGGGCAGATACGCAGTATTTT. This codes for CASSYSARADTQYF.

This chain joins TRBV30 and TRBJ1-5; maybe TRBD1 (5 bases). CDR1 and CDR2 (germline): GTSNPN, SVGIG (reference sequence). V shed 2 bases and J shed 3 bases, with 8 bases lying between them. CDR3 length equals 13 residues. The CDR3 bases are TGTGCCTGGAGTCTACAGGACAATCAGCCCCAGCATTTT. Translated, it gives CAWSLQDNQPQHF.

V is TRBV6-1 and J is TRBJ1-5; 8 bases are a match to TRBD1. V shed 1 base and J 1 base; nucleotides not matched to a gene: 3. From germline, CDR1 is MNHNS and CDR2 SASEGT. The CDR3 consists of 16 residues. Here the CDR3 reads CASSEGQGRSNQPQHF. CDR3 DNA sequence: TGTGCCAGCAGTGAAGGACAGGGGAGGAGCAATCAGCCCCAGCATTTT.

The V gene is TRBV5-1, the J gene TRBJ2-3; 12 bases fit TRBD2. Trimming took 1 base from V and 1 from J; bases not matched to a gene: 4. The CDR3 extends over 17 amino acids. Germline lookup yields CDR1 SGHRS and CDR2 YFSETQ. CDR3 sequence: CASSLPRLAGGTDTQYF. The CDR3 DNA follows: TGCGCCAGCAGCTTGCCCCGACTAGCGGGAGGCACAGATACGCAGTATTTT.

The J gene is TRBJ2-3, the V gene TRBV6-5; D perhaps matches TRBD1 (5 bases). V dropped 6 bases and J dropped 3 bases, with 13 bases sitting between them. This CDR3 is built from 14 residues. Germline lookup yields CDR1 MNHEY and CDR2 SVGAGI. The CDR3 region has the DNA TGTGCCAGCAGGAGGTATCAGGGAACAGATACGCAGTATTTT. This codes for CASRRYQGTDTQYF.

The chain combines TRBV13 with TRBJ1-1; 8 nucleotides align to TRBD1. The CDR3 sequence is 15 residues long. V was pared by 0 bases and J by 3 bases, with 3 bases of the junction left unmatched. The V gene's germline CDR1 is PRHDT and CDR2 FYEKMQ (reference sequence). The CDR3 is CASSLGGQGYTEAFF. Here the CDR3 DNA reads TGTGCCAGCAGCTTAGGCGGACAGGGATACACTGAAGCTTTCTTT. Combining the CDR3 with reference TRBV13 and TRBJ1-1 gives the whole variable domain AAGVIQSPRHLIKEKRETATLKCYPIPRHDTVYWYQQGPGQDPQFLISFYEKMQSDKGSIPDRFSAQQFSDYHSELNMSSLELGDSALYFCASSLGGQGYTEAFFGQGTRLTVV.

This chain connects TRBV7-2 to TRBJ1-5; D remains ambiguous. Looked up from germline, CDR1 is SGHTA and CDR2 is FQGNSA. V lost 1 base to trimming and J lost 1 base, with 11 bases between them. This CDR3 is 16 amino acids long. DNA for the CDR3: TGTGCCAGCAGCTTAGAGAGCGCTTGGAGCAATCAGCCCCAGCATTTT. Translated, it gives CASSLESAWSNQPQHF. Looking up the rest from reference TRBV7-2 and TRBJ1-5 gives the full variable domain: GAGVSQSPSNKVTEKGKDVELRCDPISGHTALYWYRQSLGQGLEFLIYFQGNSAPDKSGLPSDRFSAERTGGSVSTLTIQRTQQEDSAVYLCASSLESAWSNQPQHFGDGTRLSIL.

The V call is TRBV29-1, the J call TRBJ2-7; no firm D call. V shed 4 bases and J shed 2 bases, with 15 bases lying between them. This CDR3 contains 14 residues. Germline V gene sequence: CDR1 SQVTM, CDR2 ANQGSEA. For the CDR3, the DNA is TGCAGCGTTGTGGTGAAGATCCCGGCCTACGAGCAGTACTTC. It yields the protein CSVVVKIPAYEQYF.

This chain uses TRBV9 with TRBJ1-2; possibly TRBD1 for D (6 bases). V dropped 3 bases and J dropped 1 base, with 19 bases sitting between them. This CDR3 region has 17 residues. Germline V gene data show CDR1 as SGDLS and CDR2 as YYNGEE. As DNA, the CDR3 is TGTGCCAGCAGCGCGGCCGTAGGGACATCGCTTAACTATGGCTACACCTTC. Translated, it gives CASSAAVGTSLNYGYTF.

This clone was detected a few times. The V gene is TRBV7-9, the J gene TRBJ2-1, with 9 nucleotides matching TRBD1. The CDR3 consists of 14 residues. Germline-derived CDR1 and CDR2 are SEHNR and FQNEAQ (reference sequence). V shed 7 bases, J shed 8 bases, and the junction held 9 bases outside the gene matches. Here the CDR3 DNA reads TGTGCCAGCATAGATGGGACAGGGAGCCATGAGCAGTTCTTC. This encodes CASIDGTGSHEQFF.

Here the CDR3 reads CASSELGVQPQHF. CDR3 in DNA: TGTGCCAGCAGTGAACTAGGGGTTCAGCCCCAGCATTTT. V usage is TRBV6-1 and J usage is TRBJ1-5, with a tentative D call TRBD1 (5 bases). The germline V gene has CDR1 MNHNS and CDR2 SASEGT. Between the trimmed V and J ends, which lost 2 bases and 6 bases, there was a span of 8 bases. This CDR3 spans 13 amino acids.

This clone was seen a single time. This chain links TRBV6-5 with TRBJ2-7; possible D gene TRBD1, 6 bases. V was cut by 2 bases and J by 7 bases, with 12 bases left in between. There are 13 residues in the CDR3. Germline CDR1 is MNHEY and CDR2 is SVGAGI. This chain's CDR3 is CASSYAHREEQYF. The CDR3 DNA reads TGTGCCAGCAGTTACGCCCACAGGGAAGAGCAGTACTTC.

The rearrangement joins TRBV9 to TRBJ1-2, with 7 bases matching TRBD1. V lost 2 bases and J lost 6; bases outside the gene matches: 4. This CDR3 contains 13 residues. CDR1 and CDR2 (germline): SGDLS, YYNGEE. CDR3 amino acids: CASSVTGTDGYTF. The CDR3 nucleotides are TGTGCCAGCAGCGTCACCGGGACAGATGGCTACACCTTC.

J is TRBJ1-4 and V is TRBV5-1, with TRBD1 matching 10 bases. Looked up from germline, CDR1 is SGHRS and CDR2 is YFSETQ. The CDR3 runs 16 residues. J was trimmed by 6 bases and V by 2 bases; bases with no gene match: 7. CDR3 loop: CASSLEGTGVDEKLFF. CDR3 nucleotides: TGCGCCAGCAGCTTAGAGGGGACAGGGGTTGATGAAAAACTGTTTTTT.

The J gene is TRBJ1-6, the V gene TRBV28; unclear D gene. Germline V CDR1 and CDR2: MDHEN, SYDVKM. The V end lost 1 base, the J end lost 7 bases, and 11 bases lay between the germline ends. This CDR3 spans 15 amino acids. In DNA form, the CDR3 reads TGTGCCAGCAGTTTATACAGCGGGGAAAATTCACCCCTCCACTTT. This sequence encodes CASSLYSGENSPLHF. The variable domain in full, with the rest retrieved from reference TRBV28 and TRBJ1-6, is DVKVTQSSRYLVKRTGEKVFLECVQDMDHENMFWYRQDPGLGLRLIYFSYDVKMKEKGDIPEGYSVSREKKERFSLILESASTNQTSMYLCASSLYSGENSPLHFGNGTRLTVT.

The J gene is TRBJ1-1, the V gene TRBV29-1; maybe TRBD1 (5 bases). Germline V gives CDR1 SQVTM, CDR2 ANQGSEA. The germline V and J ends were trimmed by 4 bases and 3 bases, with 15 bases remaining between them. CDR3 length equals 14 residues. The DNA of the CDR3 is TGCAGCGTTGGGATCGGGGGTTCGGACACTGAAGCTTTCTTT. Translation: CSVGIGGSDTEAFF.